The T cell receptor beta chain under discussion was sequenced for a study of control samples from healthy donors and cancer patients. Method: immunoSEQ multiplex PCR; TCRdb's copy keeps in-frame clones and lacks some. The sample has 150,000 to 200,000 clones, roughly 92% seen once. Trimming took 4 bases from V and 5 from J; bases not matched to a gene: 8. The CDR3 length is 15 residues. The V gene's germline CDR1 is MGHRA and CDR2 YSYEKL. Sequenced: blood. This chain connects TRBV4-1 to TRBJ2-1; 7 bases are shared with TRBD1. This TCR derives from a man aged 25-45 years in good health. The CDR3 loop reads CASSLDRTGDNEQFF. In DNA, the CDR3 is TGCGCCAGCAGCCTCGACCGAACAGGGGACAATGAGCAGTTCTTC.